The next 4 T cell receptor beta chains were all read from a single sample in a study of blood T cell repertoires in COVID-19. TCRdb's copy holds only in-frame clones and misses some; the assay was immunoSEQ multiplex PCR. The sample carries tens of thousands of clones, 82% recorded once. Material for sequencing was peripheral blood. The receptors were gathered from a human donor with acute or convalescent COVID-19. The donor label of this sample is uncertain.

The CDR3: CASSPSLYGYTF. The CDR3 DNA follows: TGTGCCAGCAGTCCCTCTCTCTATGGCTACACCTTC. The rearrangement joins TRBV12-3 or TRBV12-4 to TRBJ1-2; D unresolved. The CDR3 totals 12 residues. Deletions cut 5 bases from V and 4 bases from J, with 8 bases between.

The gene calls are TRBV4-2 and TRBJ2-7; 7 bases are shared with TRBD2. From germline, CDR1 is LGHNA and CDR2 YNFKEQ. V gave up 1 base and J gave up 3 bases; unmatched junction bases: 9. The CDR3 length is 16 residues. The CDR3 sequence: CASSQAFRGDVYEQYF. CDR3 bases: TGTGCCAGCAGCCAAGCTTTTCGGGGGGATGTCTACGAGCAGTACTTC.

This sequence joins TRBV6-5 and TRBJ2-3; D is ambiguous. V was cut by 4 bases and J by 10 bases, with 21 bases left in between. This CDR3 spans 15 amino acids. The V gene's germline CDR1 is MNHEY and CDR2 SVGAGI. CDR3 in amino acids: CASSLITFSRQAQYF. CDR3 in DNA: TGTGCCAGCAGTTTGATTACCTTCTCGCGTCAGGCGCAGTATTTT.

This chain connects TRBV2 to TRBJ2-5; 14 nucleotides align to TRBD2. The CDR3 length is 14 residues. From germline, CDR1 is SNHLY and CDR2 FYNNEI. Losses at the gene ends were 6 bases for V and 8 bases for J; bases not matched to a gene: 5. The CDR3 bases are TGTGCCAGCAGGGAGGGACTAGCGGGAGCTACCCAGTACTTC. Translated, it gives CASREGLAGATQYF.